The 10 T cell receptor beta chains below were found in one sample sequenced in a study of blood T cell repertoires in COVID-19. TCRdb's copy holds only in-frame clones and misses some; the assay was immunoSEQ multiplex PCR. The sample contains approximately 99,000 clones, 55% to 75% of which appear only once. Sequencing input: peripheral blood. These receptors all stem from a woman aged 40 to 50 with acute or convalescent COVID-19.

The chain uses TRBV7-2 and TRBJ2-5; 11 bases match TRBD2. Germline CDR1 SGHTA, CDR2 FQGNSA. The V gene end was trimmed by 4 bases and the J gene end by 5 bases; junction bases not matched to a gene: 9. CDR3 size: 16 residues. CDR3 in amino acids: CASSWSSGGRSETQYF. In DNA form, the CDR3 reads TGTGCCAGCAGCTGGTCTAGCGGGGGGCGGTCGGAGACCCAGTACTTC.

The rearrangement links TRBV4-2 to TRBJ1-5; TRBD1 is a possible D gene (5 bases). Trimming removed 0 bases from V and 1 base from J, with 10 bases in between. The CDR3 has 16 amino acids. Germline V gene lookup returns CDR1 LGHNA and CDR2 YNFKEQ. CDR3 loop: CASSQEGGTSNQPQHF. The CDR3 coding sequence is TGTGCCAGCAGCCAAGAAGGCGGGACCAGCAATCAGCCCCAGCATTTT.

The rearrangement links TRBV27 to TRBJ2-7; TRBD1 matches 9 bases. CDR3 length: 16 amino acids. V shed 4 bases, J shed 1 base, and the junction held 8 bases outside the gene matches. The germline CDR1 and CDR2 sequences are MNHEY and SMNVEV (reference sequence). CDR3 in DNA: TGTGCCAGCAGTTGGATGTGGGGACAGGGATCCTACGAGCAGTACTTC. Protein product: CASSWMWGQGSYEQYF.

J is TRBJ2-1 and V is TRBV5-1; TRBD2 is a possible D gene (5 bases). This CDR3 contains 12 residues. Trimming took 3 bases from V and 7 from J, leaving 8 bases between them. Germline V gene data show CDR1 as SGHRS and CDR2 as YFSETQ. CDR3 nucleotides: TGCGCCAGCAGCTCGAGAGGGAATGAGCAGTTCTTC. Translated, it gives CASSSRGNEQFF.

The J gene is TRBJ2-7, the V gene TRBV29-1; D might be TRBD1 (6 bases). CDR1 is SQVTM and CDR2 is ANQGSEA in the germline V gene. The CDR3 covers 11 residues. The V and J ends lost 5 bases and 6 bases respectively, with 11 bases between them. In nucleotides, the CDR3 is TGCAGCGTTACAGGGATAGGCGAGCAGTACTTC. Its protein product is CSVTGIGEQYF.

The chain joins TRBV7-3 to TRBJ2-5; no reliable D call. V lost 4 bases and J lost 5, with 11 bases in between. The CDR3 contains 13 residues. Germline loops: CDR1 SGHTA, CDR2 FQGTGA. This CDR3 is CASSSQATETQYF. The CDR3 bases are TGTGCCAGCAGCTCCCAGGCCACTGAGACCCAGTACTTC.

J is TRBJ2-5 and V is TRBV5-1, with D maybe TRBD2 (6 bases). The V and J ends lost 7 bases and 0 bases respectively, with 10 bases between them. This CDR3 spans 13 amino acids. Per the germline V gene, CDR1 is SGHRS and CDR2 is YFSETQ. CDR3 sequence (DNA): TGCGCCAGCTGCCGGGACTACCAAGAGACCCAGTACTTC. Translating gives CASCRDYQETQYF.

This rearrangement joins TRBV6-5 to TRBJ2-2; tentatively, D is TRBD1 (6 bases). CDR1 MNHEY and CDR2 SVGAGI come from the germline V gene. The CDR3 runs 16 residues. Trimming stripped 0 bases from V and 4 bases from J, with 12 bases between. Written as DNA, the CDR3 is TGTGCCAGCAGTTACTCGCGGACAGTTGTCACCGGGGAGCTGTTTTTT. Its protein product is CASSYSRTVVTGELFF.

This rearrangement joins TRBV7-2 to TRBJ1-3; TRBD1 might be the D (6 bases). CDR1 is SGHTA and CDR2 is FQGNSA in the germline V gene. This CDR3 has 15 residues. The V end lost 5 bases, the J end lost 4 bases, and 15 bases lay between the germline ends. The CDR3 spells CASSPQGGTGNTIYF. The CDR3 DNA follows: TGTGCCAGCAGCCCCCAAGGGGGTACAGGAAACACCATATATTTT.

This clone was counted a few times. The CDR3 loop reads CAWSVGGSNTEAFF. Written as DNA, the CDR3 is TGTGCCTGGAGTGTCGGGGGATCGAACACTGAAGCTTTCTTT. The chain combines TRBV30 with TRBJ1-1, with D possibly matching TRBD1 (5 bases). Germline values: CDR1 GTSNPN, CDR2 SVGIG (reference sequence). This CDR3 is 14 amino acids long. Trimming pared 0 bases from V and 1 base from J, leaving 9 bases between.